This TCR beta chain was sequenced for a study of vaccination effects on CD4 cells after COVID-19. Across the study: The participants, recipients of two vaccine doses, got either BNT162b2 or mRNA-1273.

Ahead of sequencing, the ViraFEST assay grew antigen-specific CD4+ T cells using viral peptide pools. It was after more than nine days of culture that CD4+ T cells were isolated. Nucleocapsid antibody tests were negative, and the vaccine recipients had no prior SARS-CoV-2 infection. Every well got a few million PBMC, which were grown with about 10 IU/ml IL-2 and 10 ug/ml peptides. Cultures received IL-2 medium that replaced half the medium on days 3 and 7. The protocol was immunoSEQ multiplex PCR, while the TCRdb copy is restricted to in-frame clones and leaves out a portion. Among fewer than 25,000 clones listed, about three quarters were seen once. In its sample, this clone was seen a few times. What it binds is unknown. The V gene's germline CDR1 is MGHRA and CDR2 YSYEKL. The CDR3 totals 17 residues. The ends were cut back, 4 bases at V and 4 bases at J, with 19 bases in the middle.

The clonotype comes from a human donor who received a COVID-19 vaccine. This material consisted of CD4+ T cells from PBMCs cultured with HCoV-229E spike peptides, taken before COVID-19 vaccination. The gene calls are TRBV4-1 and TRBJ2-2, with D maybe TRBD1 (6 bases). CDR3 bases: TGCGCCAGCAGCCGCCGTATGTGGCAGGGGAGCACCGGGGAGCTGTTTTTT. This gives the protein CASSRRMWQGSTGELFF.